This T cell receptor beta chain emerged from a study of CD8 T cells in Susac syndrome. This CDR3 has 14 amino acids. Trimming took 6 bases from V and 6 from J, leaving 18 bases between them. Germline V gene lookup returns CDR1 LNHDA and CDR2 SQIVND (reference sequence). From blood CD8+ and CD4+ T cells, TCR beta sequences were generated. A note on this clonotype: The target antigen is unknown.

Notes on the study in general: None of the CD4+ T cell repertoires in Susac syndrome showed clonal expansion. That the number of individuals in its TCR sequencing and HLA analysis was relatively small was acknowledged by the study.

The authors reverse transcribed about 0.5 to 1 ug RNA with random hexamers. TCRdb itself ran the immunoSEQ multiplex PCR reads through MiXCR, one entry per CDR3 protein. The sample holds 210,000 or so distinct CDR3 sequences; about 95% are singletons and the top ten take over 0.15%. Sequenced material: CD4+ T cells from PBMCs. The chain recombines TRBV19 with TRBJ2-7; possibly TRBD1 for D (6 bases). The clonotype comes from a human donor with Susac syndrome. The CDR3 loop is CASRSRGGPSEQYF. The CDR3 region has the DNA TGTGCCAGTAGATCGAGAGGGGGTCCCTCCGAGCAGTACTTC.